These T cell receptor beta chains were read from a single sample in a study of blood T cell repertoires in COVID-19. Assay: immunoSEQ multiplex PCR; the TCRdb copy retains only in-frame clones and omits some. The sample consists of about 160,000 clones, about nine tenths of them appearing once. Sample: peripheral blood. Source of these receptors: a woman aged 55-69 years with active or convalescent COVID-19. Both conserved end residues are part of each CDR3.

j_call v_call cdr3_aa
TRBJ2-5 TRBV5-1 CASSLGLRAGGQETQYF
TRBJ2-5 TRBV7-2 CASSQRRTYQETQYF
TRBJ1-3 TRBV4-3 CASSQGTGFSGNTIYF
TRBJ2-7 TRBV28 CASSPPDRDDEQYF
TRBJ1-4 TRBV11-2 CASSRGQLQANEKLFF
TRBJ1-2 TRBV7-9 CASSRDTYGYTF
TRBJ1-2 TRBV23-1 CASSQMGQVSHGYTF
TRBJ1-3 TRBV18 CASSPQDRGNTIYF
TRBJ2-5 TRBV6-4 CASSDNTLLAGVLYQETQYF
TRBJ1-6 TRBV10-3 CAINTGSGNSPLHF
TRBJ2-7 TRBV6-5 CASSYSGQGPSYEQYF
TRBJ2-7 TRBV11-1 CASSSGLAGLTYEQYF
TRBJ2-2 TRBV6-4 CASSDSVGLAGERNTGELFF
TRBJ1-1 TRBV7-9 CASSLVSSGEAFF
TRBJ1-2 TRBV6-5 CASSTLRTPNYGYTF
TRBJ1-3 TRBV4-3 CASSQDRRYSGNTIYF
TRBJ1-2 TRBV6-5 CASSYLGAHGYTF
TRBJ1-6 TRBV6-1 CASSDSSYNSPLHF
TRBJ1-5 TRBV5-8 CASSPGGQSNQPQHF
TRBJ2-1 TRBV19 CATWTGQGKNNEQFF
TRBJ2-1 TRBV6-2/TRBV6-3 CASSYSIGVIYNEQFF
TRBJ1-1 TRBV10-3 CAISVTENTEAFF